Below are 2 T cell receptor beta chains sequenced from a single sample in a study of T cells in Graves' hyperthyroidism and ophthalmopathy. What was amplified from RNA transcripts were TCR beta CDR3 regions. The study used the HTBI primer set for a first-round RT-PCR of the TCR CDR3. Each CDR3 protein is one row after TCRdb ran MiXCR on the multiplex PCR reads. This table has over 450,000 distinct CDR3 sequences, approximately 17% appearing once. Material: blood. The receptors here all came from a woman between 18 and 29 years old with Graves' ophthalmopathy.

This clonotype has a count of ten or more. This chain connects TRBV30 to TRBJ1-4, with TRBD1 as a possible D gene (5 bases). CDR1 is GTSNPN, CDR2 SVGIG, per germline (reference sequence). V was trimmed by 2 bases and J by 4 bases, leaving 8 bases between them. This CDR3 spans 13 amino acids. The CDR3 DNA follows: TGTGCCTGGAGTTTCCAGGGTAATGAAAAACTGTTTTTT. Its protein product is CAWSFQGNEKLFF. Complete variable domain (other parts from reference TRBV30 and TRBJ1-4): SQTIHQWPATLVQPVGSPLSLECTVEGTSNPNLYWYRQAAGRGLQLLFYSVGIGQISSEVPQNLSASRPQDRQFILSSKKLLLSDSGFYLCAWSFQGNEKLFFGSGTQLSVL.

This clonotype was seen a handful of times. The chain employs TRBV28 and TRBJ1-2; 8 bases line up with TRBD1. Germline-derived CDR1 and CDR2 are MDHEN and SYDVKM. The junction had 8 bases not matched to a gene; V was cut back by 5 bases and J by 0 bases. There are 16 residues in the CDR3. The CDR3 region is CASSGGTGNSNYGYTF. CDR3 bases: TGTGCCAGCAGTGGCGGGACAGGAAACTCTAACTATGGCTACACCTTC.